The 12 T cell receptor beta chains below come from one sample, sequenced in a study of T cells in Graves' hyperthyroidism and ophthalmopathy. The TCR beta CDR3 regions underwent amplification using RNA transcripts as the source. Researchers ran a first-round RT-PCR on the TCR CDR3 using the HTBI primer set. TCRdb reanalysed the multiplex PCR reads using MiXCR and keeps one entry per CDR3 protein. Of 350,000 or so distinct CDR3 sequences listed, 18% were seen once; the top ten hold roughly a sixth. The sequenced sample was blood. The receptor source for this set is a woman aged 40 to 50 with Graves' ophthalmopathy.

The chain employs TRBV30 and TRBJ2-4, with 7 bases fitting TRBD1. From germline, CDR1 is GTSNPN and CDR2 SVGIG (reference sequence). The CDR3 loop spans 13 amino acids. J gave up 9 bases and V 0 bases, and 5 bases lay outside the gene matches. The CDR3 loop is CAWSVLTGPIQYF. CDR3 coding DNA: TGTGCCTGGAGTGTCCTGACAGGGCCCATTCAGTACTTC. Full variable domain (rest looked up from reference TRBV30 and TRBJ2-4): SQTIHQWPATLVQPVGSPLSLECTVEGTSNPNLYWYRQAAGRGLQLLFYSVGIGQISSEVPQNLSASRPQDRQFILSSKKLLLSDSGFYLCAWSVLTGPIQYFGAGTRLSVL.

As regards this clonotype: At one end the junction does not follow the germline gene, possibly because of a read error. The chain uses TRBV29-1 and TRBJ2-5, with D possibly being TRBD1 or TRBD2 (6 bases each). Germline loops: CDR1 SQVTM, CDR2 ANQGSEA. CDR3 length: 12 amino acids. The CDR3 DNA reads TGCAGAGTTGATAAGGGGGGAGAGACTCAGTACTTC. It specifies CRVDKGGETQYF. Together with reference TRBV29-1 and TRBJ2-5, the CDR3 gives the full variable domain: SAVISQKPSRDICQRGTSLTIQCQVDSQVTMMFWYRQQPGQSLTLIATANQGSEATYESGFVIDKFPISRPNLTFSTLTVSNMSPEDSSIYLCRVDKGGETQYFGPGTRLLVL.

This clonotype was recorded at least ten times. This rearrangement joins TRBV2 to TRBJ2-5; no clear D. Germline V lookup: CDR1 SNHLY, CDR2 FYNNEI. Between the trimmed V and J ends, which lost 4 bases and 1 base, there was a span of 10 bases. This CDR3 has 14 amino acids. The CDR3: CASSADGIQETQYF. The CDR3 DNA reads as TGTGCCAGCAGTGCGGACGGCATCCAAGAGACCCAGTACTTC.

This clonotype was counted at least ten times. Here the CDR3 reads CASWTSETQYF. The CDR3 coding sequence is TGTGCCAGCTGGACCTCAGAGACCCAGTACTTC. The J gene is TRBJ2-5, the V gene TRBV18; D is ambiguous. Germline-derived CDR1 and CDR2 are KGHSH and LQKENI. The CDR3 length is 11 residues. V dropped 7 bases and J dropped 4 bases, with 7 bases sitting between them.

This clonotype was seen at least ten times. The V call is TRBV5-1, the J call TRBJ1-3, with TRBD1 identical over 7 bases. Germline assignment: CDR1 SGHRS and CDR2 YFSETQ. The CDR3 runs 17 residues. V gave up 0 bases and J gave up 0 bases; unmatched junction bases: 6. The CDR3 is CASSLDGRGSSGNTIYF. CDR3 nucleotide sequence: TGCGCCAGCAGCTTGGACGGCAGGGGGTCCTCTGGAAACACCATATATTTT.

This clonotype has a count of ten or more. The V and J genes are TRBV2 and TRBJ2-2; TRBD2 matches at 10 bases. Trimming removed 6 bases from V and 8 bases from J; junction bases left unmatched: 21. Germline lookup yields CDR1 SNHLY and CDR2 FYNNEI. The CDR3 contains 19 residues. The CDR3: CASSATSTGTSEWGGELFF. The CDR3 DNA reads TGTGCCAGCAGCGCAACTTCCACCGGGACTAGCGAGTGGGGGGGGGAGCTGTTTTTT.

Notes on this clonotype: A much larger clone differs from this one at a single base, so this may be a read error. The J gene is TRBJ2-7, the V gene TRBV10-2; D is tentatively TRBD1 or TRBD2 (5 bases each). CDR3 size: 14 residues. Per the germline V gene, CDR1 is WSHSY and CDR2 is SAAADI. In nucleotides, the CDR3 is TGCGCCAGCGGTGAGGTACGAAGAGGGGTCGAGCAGTACTTC. The encoded protein is CASGEVRRGVEQYF.

This clonotype was counted many times. The chain uses TRBV11-2 and TRBJ1-2, with TRBD1 as a possible D gene (6 bases). The CDR3 has 13 amino acids. V lost 3 bases to trimming and J lost 5 bases, with 10 bases between them. Germline V gives CDR1 SGHAT, CDR2 FQNNGV. This chain's CDR3 is CASSFYRVYGYTF. CDR3 sequence (DNA): TGTGCCAGCAGCTTCTACAGGGTATATGGCTACACCTTC.

The J gene is TRBJ1-1, the V gene TRBV30, with 7 bases that match TRBD1. The CDR3 sequence is 12 residues long. V lost 7 bases, J lost 11 bases, and 13 bases stayed unmatched. The germline gives CDR1 GTSNPN, CDR2 SVGIG (reference sequence). CDR3 region: CASLRTGGIAFF. The DNA of the CDR3 is TGTGCCTCGCTCAGGACAGGAGGTATTGCTTTCTTT.

This clonotype appeared many times. The J gene is TRBJ1-1, the V gene TRBV5-1, with 7 bases aligning to TRBD1. J was trimmed by 7 bases and V by 3 bases; bases with no gene match: 15. CDR1 is SGHRS and CDR2 is YFSETQ in the germline V gene. The CDR3 runs 16 residues. DNA of the CDR3: TGCGCCAGCAGCTCCTCCGGACAGGCACGACTCCATGAAGCTTTCTTT. It encodes CASSSSGQARLHEAFF.

This clonotype was counted at least ten times. V and J are TRBV11-2 and TRBJ2-2; 10 bases align to TRBD1. V lost 5 bases, J lost 5 bases, and 8 bases stayed unmatched. The germline V gene has CDR1 SGHAT and CDR2 FQNNGV. This CDR3 region has 16 residues. The CDR3 DNA follows: TGTGCCAGCAGCGCTTCTGGGACAGGGGAGACCGGGGAGCTGTTTTTT. Amino acids: CASSASGTGETGELFF.

The chain carries TRBV6-5 and TRBJ1-5, with TRBD1 matching 7 bases. Trimming took 2 bases from V and 0 from J; bases not matched to a gene: 4. Germline V gene sequence: CDR1 MNHEY, CDR2 SVGAGI. The CDR3 covers 16 residues. The CDR3 region has the DNA TGTGCCAGCAGTTACAGGGGGCAGCTTAGCAATCAGCCCCAGCATTTT. Amino acids: CASSYRGQLSNQPQHF.